These T cell receptor beta chains were read from a single sample in a study of blood T cell repertoires in COVID-19. Method: immunoSEQ multiplex PCR; TCRdb's copy keeps in-frame clones and lacks some. The table shows 98,000 or so clones, with roughly 85% occurring only once. Sequenced material: peripheral blood. Receptors were obtained from a human donor in a cohort sampled during active COVID-19. CDR3s include the opening cysteine and the closing phenylalanine or tryptophan. D genes are given only for firm matches. Expanded clones get a size class; other rows say once, few or many, or leave the size out.

>-|-|TRBV6-1|TRBJ2-1
TGTGCCAGCAGTGATCTCGGGACTCGACACAATGAGCAGTTCTTC
CASSDLGTRHNEQFF
>TRBD2|-|TRBV14|TRBJ2-1
TGTGCCAGCAGCCAAGATTCCACGGGACTAATAACCTACAATGAGCAGTTCTTC
CASSQDSTGLITYNEQFF
>-|-|TRBV11-2|TRBJ1-1
TGTGCCAGTACCAGAGGGATGGGCACTGAAGCTTTCTTT
CASTRGMGTEAFF
>-|-|TRBV3-1/TRBV3-2|TRBJ1-2
TGTGCCAGCAGCCAAGTTCCGGACTTCTATGGCTACACCTTC
CASSQVPDFYGYTF
>-|-|TRBV10-2|TRBJ2-2
TGCGCCAGCTGGGGCAGGGAAAACACCGGGGAGCTGTTTTTT
CASWGRENTGELFF
>TRBD1|-|TRBV11-2|TRBJ2-1
TGTGCCAGCAGCGCCCCCCGGGACAGGCCGACCCCCTCCTACAATGAGCAGTTCTTC
CASSAPRDRPTPSYNEQFF
>TRBD1|few|TRBV4-1|TRBJ1-6
TGCGCCAGCAACTTGGACAGGGTACAATCACCCCTCCACTTT
CASNLDRVQSPLHF
>TRBD1|-|TRBV28|TRBJ2-7
TGTGCCAGCAGGTCTGGACAGGGAGTACACGAGCAGTACTTC
CASRSGQGVHEQYF
>-|few|TRBV30|TRBJ2-3
TGTGCCTGGAATCCTATAAGGACTCCGGGGGTGGGCACAGATACGCAGTATTTT
CAWNPIRTPGVGTDTQYF
>-|few|TRBV7-9|TRBJ1-6
TGTGCCAGCAGCCCCGTGGCAGGCATTTCACCCCTCCACTTT
CASSPVAGISPLHF
>-|-|TRBV19|TRBJ2-4
TGTGCCAGTACAGTTGGGGGGGCGGCCAAAAACATTCAGTACTTC
CASTVGGAAKNIQYF
>-|-|TRBV18|TRBJ2-7
TGTGCCAGCTCACTGATGGAGAAGGGGAACAGCGAGCAGTACTTC
CASSLMEKGNSEQYF
>TRBD2|-|TRBV11-3|TRBJ2-1
TGTGCCAGCAGCTTAGGTAGCGGGAGTTTCGATGAGCAGTTCTTC
CASSLGSGSFDEQFF
>TRBD1|-|TRBV15|TRBJ1-5
TGTGCCACCAGCAGACTCCATACTAGGACAGGGAATCAGCCCCAGCATTTT
CATSRLHTRTGNQPQHF
>-|once|TRBV21-1|TRBJ2-7
TGTGCCAGCAGCCCCCCGGACAGGGGGCGGGACGAGCAGTACTTC
CASSPPDRGRDEQYF
>TRBD1|-|TRBV9|TRBJ1-2
TGTGCCAGCAGCGAGACAGGGTTGGGCTACACCTTC
CASSETGLGYTF
>TRBD2|once|TRBV24-1|TRBJ2-1
TGTGCCACCAGTGAAGCGGGAAAGTACAATGAGCAGTTCTTC
CATSEAGKYNEQFF
>TRBD1|-|TRBV2|TRBJ1-5
TGTGCCAGCAGTGACCAGGGGGCCTTCCCCCAGCATTTT
CASSDQGAFPQHF
>TRBD1|-|TRBV2|TRBJ2-5
TGTGCCAGCAGTCCTGGCCCAGGGACAGCCCAAGAGACCCAGTACTTC
CASSPGPGTAQETQYF
>TRBD2|-|TRBV11-2|TRBJ2-1
TGTGCCAGCAGCCCCTCCGGGACTAGAGATGAGCAGTTCTTC
CASSPSGTRDEQFF
>TRBD1|-|TRBV5-1|TRBJ1-4
TGCGCCAGCAGATCAGTGGCAGGGGGGACTGAAAAACTGTTTTTT
CASRSVAGGTEKLFF
>-|-|TRBV6-5|TRBJ1-2
TGTGCCAGCAGTTACTCAGGGGATGGCTACACCTTC
CASSYSGDGYTF
>TRBD1|-|TRBV6-5|TRBJ1-6
TGTGCCAGTAAATCCGGGACAGGGGATTCACCCCTCCACTTT
CASKSGTGDSPLHF
>-|few|TRBV6-5|TRBJ1-5
TGTGCCAGCAGTTACTCCTCACTTGCGGGGCAGCCCCAGCATTTT
CASSYSSLAGQPQHF
>-|once|TRBV27|TRBJ2-5
TGTGCCAGCAGTCCAGGGCCGGAGACCCAGTACTTC
CASSPGPETQYF
>TRBD2|-|TRBV5-1|TRBJ2-3
TGCGCCAGCAGGGCCCTAGCGGAGCCGAGTCGGTGGGGCACAGATACGCAGTATTTT
CASRALAEPSRWGTDTQYF
>-|few|TRBV19|TRBJ1-6
TGTGCCAGTAGTATCGGCGGCTTGTTTTCACCCCTCCACTTT
CASSIGGLFSPLHF
>TRBD1|-|TRBV11-2|TRBJ1-2
TGTGCCAGCAGCTTTCTCGACAGGGGCCATTATGGCTACACCTTC
CASSFLDRGHYGYTF
>TRBD2|-|TRBV18|TRBJ2-1
TGTGCCAGCTCACCCGGAGGGACTAGCGGGAGTCTTGAGCAGTTCTTC
CASSPGGTSGSLEQFF